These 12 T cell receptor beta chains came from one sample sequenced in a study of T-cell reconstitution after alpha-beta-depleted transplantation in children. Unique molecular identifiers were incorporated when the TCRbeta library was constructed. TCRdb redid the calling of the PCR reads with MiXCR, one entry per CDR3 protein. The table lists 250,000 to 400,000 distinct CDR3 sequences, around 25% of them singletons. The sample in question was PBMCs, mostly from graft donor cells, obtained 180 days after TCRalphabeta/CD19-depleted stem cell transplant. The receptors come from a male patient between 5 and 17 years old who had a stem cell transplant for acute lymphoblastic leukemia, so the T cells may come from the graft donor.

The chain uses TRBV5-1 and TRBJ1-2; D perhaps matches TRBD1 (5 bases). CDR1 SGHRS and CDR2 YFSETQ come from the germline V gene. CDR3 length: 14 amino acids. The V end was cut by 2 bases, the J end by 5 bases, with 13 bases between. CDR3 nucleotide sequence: TGCGCCAGCAGCTTTGACTGGGGGTGGTATGGCTACACCTTC. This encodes CASSFDWGWYGYTF.

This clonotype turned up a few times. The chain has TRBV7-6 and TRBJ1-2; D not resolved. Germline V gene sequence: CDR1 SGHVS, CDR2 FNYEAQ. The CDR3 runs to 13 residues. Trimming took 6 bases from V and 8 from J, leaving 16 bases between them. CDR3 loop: CASSQEVVGGYTF. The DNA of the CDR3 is TGTGCCAGCAGTCAAGAGGTGGTGGGCGGCTACACCTTC.

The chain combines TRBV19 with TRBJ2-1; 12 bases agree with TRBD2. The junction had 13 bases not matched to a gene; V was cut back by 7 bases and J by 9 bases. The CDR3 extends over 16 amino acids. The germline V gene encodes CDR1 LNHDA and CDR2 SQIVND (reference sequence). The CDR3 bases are TGTGCCAGTACGCTCTCTAGCGGGAGGGCGAGTGGTGAGCAGTTCTTC. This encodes CASTLSSGRASGEQFF.

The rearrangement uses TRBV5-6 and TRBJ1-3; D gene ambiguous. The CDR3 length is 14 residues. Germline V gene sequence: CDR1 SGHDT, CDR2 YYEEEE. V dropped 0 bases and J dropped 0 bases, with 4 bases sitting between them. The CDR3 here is CASSLGLSGNTIYF. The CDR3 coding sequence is TGTGCCAGCAGCTTGGGACTCTCTGGAAACACCATATATTTT.

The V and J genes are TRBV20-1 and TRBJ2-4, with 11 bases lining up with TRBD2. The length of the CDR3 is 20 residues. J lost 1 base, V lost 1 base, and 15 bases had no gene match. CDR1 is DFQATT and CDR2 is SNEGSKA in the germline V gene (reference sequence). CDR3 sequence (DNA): TGCAGTGCTAGAGCTAGTCGTCGGCTAGCGGGAGGCGGGGCCAAAAACATTCAGTACTTC. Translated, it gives CSARASRRLAGGGAKNIQYF.

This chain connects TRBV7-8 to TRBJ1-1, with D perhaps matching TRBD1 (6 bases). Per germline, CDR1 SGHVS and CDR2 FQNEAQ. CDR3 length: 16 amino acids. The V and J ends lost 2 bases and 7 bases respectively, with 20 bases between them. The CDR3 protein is CASSLPTGGRLGEAFF. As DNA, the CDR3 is TGTGCCAGCAGCTTACCTACCGGGGGGCGGTTGGGTGAAGCTTTCTTT. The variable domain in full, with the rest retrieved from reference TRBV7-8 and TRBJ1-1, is GAGVSQSPRYKVAKRGQDVALRCDPISGHVSLFWYQQALGQGPEFLTYFQNEAQLDKSGLPSDRFFAERPEGSVSTLKIQRTQQEDSAVYLCASSLPTGGRLGEAFFGQGTRLTVV.

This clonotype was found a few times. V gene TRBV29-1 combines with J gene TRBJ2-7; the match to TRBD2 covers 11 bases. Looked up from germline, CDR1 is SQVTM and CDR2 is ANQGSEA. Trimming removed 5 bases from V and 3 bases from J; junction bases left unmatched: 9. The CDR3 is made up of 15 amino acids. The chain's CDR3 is CSVRRLAGGNYEQYF. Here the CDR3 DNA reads TGCAGCGTTCGTAGGCTAGCGGGAGGCAACTACGAGCAGTACTTC.

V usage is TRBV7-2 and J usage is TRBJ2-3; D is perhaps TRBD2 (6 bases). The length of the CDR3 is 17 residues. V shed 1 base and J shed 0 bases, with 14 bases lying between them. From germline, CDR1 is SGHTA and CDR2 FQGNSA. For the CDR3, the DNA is TGTGCCAGCAGCTTAGTATGGGACGGGACTAGCACAGATACGCAGTATTTT. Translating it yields CASSLVWDGTSTDTQYF.

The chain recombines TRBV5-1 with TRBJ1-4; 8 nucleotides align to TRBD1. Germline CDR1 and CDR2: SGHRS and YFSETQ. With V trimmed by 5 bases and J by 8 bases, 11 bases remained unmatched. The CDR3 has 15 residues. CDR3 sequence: CASRIGQGAQEKLFF. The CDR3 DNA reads TGCGCCAGCAGAATTGGCCAGGGGGCGCAAGAAAAACTGTTTTTT. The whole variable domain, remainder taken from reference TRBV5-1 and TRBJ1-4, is KAGVTQTPRYLIKTRGQQVTLSCSPISGHRSVSWYQQTPGQGLQFLFEYFSETQRNKGNFPGRFSGRQFSNSRSEMNVSTLELGDSALYLCASRIGQGAQEKLFFGSGTQLSVL.

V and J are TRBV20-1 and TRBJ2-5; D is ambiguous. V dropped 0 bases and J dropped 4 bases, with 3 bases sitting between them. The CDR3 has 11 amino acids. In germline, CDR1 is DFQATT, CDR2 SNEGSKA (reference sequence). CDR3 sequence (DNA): TGCAGTGCTAGAGATGGAGAGACCCAGTACTTC. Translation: CSARDGETQYF.

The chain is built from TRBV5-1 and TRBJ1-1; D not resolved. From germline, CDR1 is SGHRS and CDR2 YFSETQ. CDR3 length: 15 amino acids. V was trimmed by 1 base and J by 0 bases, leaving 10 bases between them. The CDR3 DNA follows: TGCGCCAGCAGCTTGTCGAGGGCGATGAACACTGAAGCTTTCTTT. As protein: CASSLSRAMNTEAFF.

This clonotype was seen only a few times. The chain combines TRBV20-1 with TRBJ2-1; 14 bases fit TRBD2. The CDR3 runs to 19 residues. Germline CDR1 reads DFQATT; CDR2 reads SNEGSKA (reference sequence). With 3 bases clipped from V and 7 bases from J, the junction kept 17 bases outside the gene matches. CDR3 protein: CSARGLAGAGGTGINEQFF. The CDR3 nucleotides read TGCAGTGCTAGGGGACTAGCGGGAGCTGGAGGAACTGGGATAAATGAGCAGTTCTTC.